This paragraph covers one T cell receptor beta chain sequence. The authors ran the assay at deep level. This table comes from immunoSEQ multiplex PCR, and its TCRdb copy is limited to in-frame clones, with some not included. The sample gives approximately 1.9 million clones, 80% to 95% of which show up once; about 1.6% is in the top ten. This specimen belongs to a study of shared clonotypes between healthy human individuals. The CDR3 consists of 15 residues. CDR1 is LNHDA and CDR2 is SQIVND in the germline V gene (reference sequence). The V segment lost 7 bases and the J segment 0 bases; nucleotides outside the gene matches: 8. Cells designated naive CD8 were CD45RO-negative and were positively selected for CCR7, with terminally differentiated effector memory CD45RA+ cells excluded.

The clonotype was recovered from a man aged 18 to 29 in good health. Some clones in this sample may be carry-over from other donors' samples. The gene calls are TRBV19 and TRBJ1-1; TRBD1 matches 7 bases. Sequenced sample: naive CD8+ T cells from PBMCs. CDR3 amino acids: CASNRQGYMNTEAFF. DNA of the CDR3: TGTGCCAGTAACAGACAGGGCTACATGAACACTGAAGCTTTCTTT.